Listed below are T cell receptor beta chains from one sample, sequenced in a study of cytomegalovirus exposure and HLA in healthy donors. Method: immunoSEQ multiplex PCR; TCRdb's copy keeps in-frame clones and lacks some. This repertoire shows about 170,000 clones, under 80% found once; its top ten account for about 2%. Sequenced: PBMCs. The receptors originated from a female donor in good health and CMV-seronegative. CDR3s include the opening cysteine and the closing phenylalanine or tryptophan. The D gene is left open where the match is weak. Only some rows state a clone size, as once, few, many or a class for expanded clones.

size: .
V: TRBV5-1
J: TRBJ1-4
D: .
DNA: TGCGCCAGCAGCCCGTCGAGGGCCTGGGAAAAACTGTTTTTT
CDR3: CASSPSRAWEKLFF

size: .
V: TRBV27
J: TRBJ2-1
D: .
DNA: TGTGCCAGCCGGCCTCGGGTCGGCCCCTACAATGAGCAGTTCTTC
CDR3: CASRPRVGPYNEQFF

size: .
V: TRBV4-2
J: TRBJ2-2
D: TRBD2
DNA: TGTGCCAGCAGCCAAGAAGGCGGGAGGAATGCTGTGGGGGAGCTGTTTTTT
CDR3: CASSQEGGRNAVGELFF

size: .
V: TRBV27
J: TRBJ2-2
D: .
DNA: TGTGCCAGCAGTTTAAGCTCCGGGCAGGGATCATGGACCGGGGAGCTGTTTTTT
CDR3: CASSLSSGQGSWTGELFF

size: .
V: TRBV7-3
J: TRBJ2-7
D: .
DNA: TGTGCCAGCAGCTTAATGGGGGCACTAGGCTACGAGCAGTACTTC
CDR3: CASSLMGALGYEQYF

size: once
V: TRBV9
J: TRBJ2-7
D: .
DNA: TGTGCCAGCAGCGTAGACCCCATGGGGGGAGTGGGAACCGGCGAGCAGTACTTC
CDR3: CASSVDPMGGVGTGEQYF

size: .
V: TRBV4-2
J: TRBJ2-1
D: .
DNA: TGTGCCAGCAGCCAAGTCGAGGGCGGGACTTACTCCTACAATGAGCAGTTCTTC
CDR3: CASSQVEGGTYSYNEQFF

size: .
V: TRBV25-1
J: TRBJ2-1
D: .
DNA: TGTGCCAGCAGTGAAGGCGCAGGGGGGTGGAATGAGCAGTTCTTC
CDR3: CASSEGAGGWNEQFF

size: .
V: TRBV9
J: TRBJ2-7
D: TRBD1
DNA: TGTGCCAGCAGCGAAGACAGGGGGAGCTCCTACGAGCAGTACTTC
CDR3: CASSEDRGSSYEQYF

size: .
V: TRBV29-1
J: TRBJ1-2
D: TRBD1
DNA: TGCAGCGCTCCGGACAGGGGTAGGGTCAACTATGGCTACACCTTC
CDR3: CSAPDRGRVNYGYTF

size: .
V: TRBV7-9
J: TRBJ2-4
D: .
DNA: TGTGCCAGCAGCTTACCTACAGACCTAGCCAAAAACATTCAGTACTTC
CDR3: CASSLPTDLAKNIQYF

size: .
V: TRBV23-1
J: TRBJ2-5
D: .
DNA: TGCGCCAGCAGTCAATCGACAGCCCTTTGGGCCCAGTACTTC
CDR3: CASSQSTALWAQYF

size: .
V: TRBV27
J: TRBJ2-1
D: .
DNA: TGTGCCAGCAGTGGGCTAGCCCACTACAATGAGCAGTTCTTC
CDR3: CASSGLAHYNEQFF

size: .
V: TRBV6-5
J: TRBJ2-7
D: TRBD2
DNA: TGTGCCAGCAGTTCCCCGGGACTAGCGGGGGCCTACGAGCAGTACTTC
CDR3: CASSSPGLAGAYEQYF

size: .
V: TRBV30
J: TRBJ1-6
D: .
DNA: TGTGCCTGGCTTCCCCGGGACTTCGGGGGTTCACCCCTCCACTTT
CDR3: CAWLPRDFGGSPLHF

size: .
V: TRBV25-1
J: TRBJ1-1
D: TRBD1
DNA: TGTGCCAGCAGCCCAGGGGGGACCACTGAAGCTTTCTTT
CDR3: CASSPGGTTEAFF

size: .
V: TRBV4-1
J: TRBJ1-2
D: .
DNA: TGCGCCAGCAGCCAAGAGACGGGGGTCGGATATGGCTACACCTTC
CDR3: CASSQETGVGYGYTF

size: .
V: TRBV25-1
J: TRBJ1-6
D: TRBD1
DNA: TGTGCCAGCGGACAGGGGAATAATTCACCCCTCCACTTT
CDR3: CASGQGNNSPLHF

size: .
V: TRBV30
J: TRBJ1-2
D: TRBD1
DNA: TGTGCCTGGAGTCGTGGACAGGGGTTGAGTGGCTACACCTTC
CDR3: CAWSRGQGLSGYTF

size: .
V: TRBV5-1
J: TRBJ2-1
D: TRBD1
DNA: TGCGCCAGCAGTTTACAGGGGGCGACCCATGAGCAGTTCTTC
CDR3: CASSLQGATHEQFF

size: .
V: TRBV2
J: TRBJ1-4
D: .
DNA: TGTGCCAGCAGTGAGACAGCAACTAATGAAAAACTGTTTTTT
CDR3: CASSETATNEKLFF

size: .
V: TRBV7-9
J: TRBJ1-1
D: .
DNA: TGTGCCAGCAGCGAAGGCAGGGGGAACACTGAAGCTTTCTTT
CDR3: CASSEGRGNTEAFF

size: .
V: TRBV7-2
J: TRBJ2-5
D: TRBD2
DNA: TGTGCCAGCAGCTTAGAACTAGCGGGAGGGGGGCAGTACTTC
CDR3: CASSLELAGGGQYF

size: .
V: TRBV19
J: TRBJ1-2
D: .
DNA: TGTGCCAGTAGTCCTGGACAGTATGGCTACACCTTC
CDR3: CASSPGQYGYTF

size: .
V: TRBV5-1
J: TRBJ1-1
D: .
DNA: TGCGCCAGCAGGACGGCGGGGAGCACTGAAGCTTTCTTT
CDR3: CASRTAGSTEAFF

size: .
V: TRBV30
J: TRBJ1-3
D: .
DNA: TGTGCCTGGGAGAGTTTCTCTGGAAACACCATATATTTT
CDR3: CAWESFSGNTIYF